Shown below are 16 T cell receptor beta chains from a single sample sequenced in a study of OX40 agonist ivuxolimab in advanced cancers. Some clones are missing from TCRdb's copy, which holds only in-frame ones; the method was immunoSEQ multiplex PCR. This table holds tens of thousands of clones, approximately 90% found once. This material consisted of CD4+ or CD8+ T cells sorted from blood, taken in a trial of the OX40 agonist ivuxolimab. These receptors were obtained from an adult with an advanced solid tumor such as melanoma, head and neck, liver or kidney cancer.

CDR3 in amino acids: CASSPNRGDTQYF. The CDR3 nucleotides read TGTGCCAGCAGTCCGAACAGGGGCGATACGCAGTATTTT. The chain is built from TRBV6-1 and TRBJ2-3; 7 nucleotides agree with TRBD1. The V segment lost 5 bases and the J segment 6 bases; nucleotides outside the gene matches: 5. The CDR3 length is 13 residues. Germline V gene data show CDR1 as MNHNS and CDR2 as SASEGT.

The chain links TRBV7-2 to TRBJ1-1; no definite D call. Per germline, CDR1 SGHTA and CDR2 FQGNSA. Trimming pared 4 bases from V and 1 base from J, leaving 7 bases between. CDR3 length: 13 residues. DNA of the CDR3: TGTGCCAGCAGCTCGTGGACGAACACTGAAGCTTTCTTT. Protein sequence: CASSSWTNTEAFF.

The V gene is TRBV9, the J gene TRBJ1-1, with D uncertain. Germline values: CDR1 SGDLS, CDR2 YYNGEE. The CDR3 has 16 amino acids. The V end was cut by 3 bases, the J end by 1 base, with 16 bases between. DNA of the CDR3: TGTGCCAGCAGCGGACGCCTAGGAGGAGCGAACACTGAAGCTTTCTTT. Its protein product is CASSGRLGGANTEAFF.

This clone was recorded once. The CDR3 nucleotides are TGTGCCAGCAGCCCCAGCGTCGGCGGGCGCACAGATACGCAGTATTTT. It codes for CASSPSVGGRTDTQYF. The chain recombines TRBV4-2 with TRBJ2-3, with a possible D match to TRBD2 (5 bases). CDR3 length equals 16 residues. The V end lost 4 bases, the J end lost 1 base, and 15 bases lay between the germline ends. Germline V gene data show CDR1 as LGHNA and CDR2 as YNFKEQ.

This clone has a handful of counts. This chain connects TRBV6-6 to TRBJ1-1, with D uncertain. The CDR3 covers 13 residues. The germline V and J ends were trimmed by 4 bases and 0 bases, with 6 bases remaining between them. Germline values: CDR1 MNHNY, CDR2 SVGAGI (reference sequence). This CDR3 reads CASSLGMNTEAFF. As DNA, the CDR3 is TGTGCCAGCAGTTTGGGGATGAACACTGAAGCTTTCTTT.

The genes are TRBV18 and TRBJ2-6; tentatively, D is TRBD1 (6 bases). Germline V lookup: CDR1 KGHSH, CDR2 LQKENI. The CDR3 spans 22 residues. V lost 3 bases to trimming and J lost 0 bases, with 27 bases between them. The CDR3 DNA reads TGTGCCAGCTCACCGGCCGGGACAATCGAGGGCATCCTAGACTCTGGGGCCAACGTCCTGACTTTC. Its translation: CASSPAGTIEGILDSGANVLTF.

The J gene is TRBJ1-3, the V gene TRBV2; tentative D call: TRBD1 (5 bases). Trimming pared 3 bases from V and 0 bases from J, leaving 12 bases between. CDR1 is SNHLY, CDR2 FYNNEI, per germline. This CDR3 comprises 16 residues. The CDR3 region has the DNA TGTGCCAGCAGTGACGGCAGGGTATTCTCTGGAAACACCATATATTTT. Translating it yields CASSDGRVFSGNTIYF.

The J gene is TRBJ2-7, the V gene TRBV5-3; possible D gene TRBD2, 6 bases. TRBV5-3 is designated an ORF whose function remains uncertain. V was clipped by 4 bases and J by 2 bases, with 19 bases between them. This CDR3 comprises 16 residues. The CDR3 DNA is TGTGCCAGAAGCCTAGTCGCGGGACCCCTAACCTACGAGCAGTACTTC. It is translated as CARSLVAGPLTYEQYF.

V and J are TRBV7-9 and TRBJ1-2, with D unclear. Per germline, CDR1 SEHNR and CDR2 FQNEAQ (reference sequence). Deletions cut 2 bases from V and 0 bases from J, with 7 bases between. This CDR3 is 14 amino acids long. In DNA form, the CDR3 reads TGTGCCAGCAGCTTATCCGGGGCTAACTATGGCTACACCTTC. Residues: CASSLSGANYGYTF.

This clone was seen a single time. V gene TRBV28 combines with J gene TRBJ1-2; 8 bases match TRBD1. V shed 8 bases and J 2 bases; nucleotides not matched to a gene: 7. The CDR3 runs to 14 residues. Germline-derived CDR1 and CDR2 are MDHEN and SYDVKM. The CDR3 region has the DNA TGTGCCAGCCGCCCACAGGGGGTGAACTATGGCTACACCTTC. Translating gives CASRPQGVNYGYTF.

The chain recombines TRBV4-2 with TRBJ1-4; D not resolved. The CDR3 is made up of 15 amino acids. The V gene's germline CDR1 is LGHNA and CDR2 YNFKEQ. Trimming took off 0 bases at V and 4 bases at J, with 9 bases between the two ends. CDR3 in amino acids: CASSQEYQSNEKLFF. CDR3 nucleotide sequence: TGTGCCAGCAGCCAAGAATATCAGAGTAATGAAAAACTGTTTTTT.

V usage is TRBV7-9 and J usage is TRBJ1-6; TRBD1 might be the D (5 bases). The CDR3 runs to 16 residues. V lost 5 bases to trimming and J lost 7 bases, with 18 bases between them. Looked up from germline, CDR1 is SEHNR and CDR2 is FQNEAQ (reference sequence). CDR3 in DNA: TGTGCCAGCAGCACTACCCCCCAGGGCTCCAATTCACCCCTCCACTTT. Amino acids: CASSTTPQGSNSPLHF.

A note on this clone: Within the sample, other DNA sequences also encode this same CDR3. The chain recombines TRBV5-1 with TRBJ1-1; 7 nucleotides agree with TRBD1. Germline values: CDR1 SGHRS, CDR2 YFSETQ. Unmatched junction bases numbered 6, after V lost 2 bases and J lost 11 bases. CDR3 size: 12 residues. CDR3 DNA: TGCGCCAGCAGCTTACAGGGGTTTGAGGCTTTCTTT. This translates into CASSLQGFEAFF.

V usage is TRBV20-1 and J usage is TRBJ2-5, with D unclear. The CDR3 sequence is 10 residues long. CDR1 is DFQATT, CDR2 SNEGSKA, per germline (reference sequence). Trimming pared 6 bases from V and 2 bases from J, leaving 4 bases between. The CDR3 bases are TGCAGTGCCAAACAAGAGACCCAGTACTTC. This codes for CSAKQETQYF.

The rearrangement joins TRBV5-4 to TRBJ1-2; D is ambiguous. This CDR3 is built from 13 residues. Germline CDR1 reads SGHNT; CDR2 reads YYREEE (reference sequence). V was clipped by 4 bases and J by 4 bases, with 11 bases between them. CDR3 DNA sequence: TGTGCCAGCAGCCCGGACTCGAGCTATGGCTACACCTTC. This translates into CASSPDSSYGYTF.

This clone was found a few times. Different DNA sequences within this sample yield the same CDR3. The CDR3 region is CASSYQGFEGYTF. CDR3 nucleotides: TGTGCCAGCAGTTACCAGGGTTTCGAAGGCTACACCTTC. The genes are TRBV6-6 and TRBJ1-2; D may be TRBD1 (5 bases). Trimming took off 2 bases at V and 8 bases at J, with 12 bases between the two ends. From germline, CDR1 is MNHNY and CDR2 SVGAGI (reference sequence). The CDR3 is 13 residues long.